Listed below are T cell receptor beta chains from one sample, sequenced in a study of cytomegalovirus exposure and HLA in healthy donors. The assay was immunoSEQ multiplex PCR, and TCRdb's table has in-frame clones only and misses some. The sample has some 160,000 clones; 70% to 90% are singletons. Sequencing was carried out using PBMCs. Receptor source: a man aged 25 to 40 in good health and CMV-seropositive. Both conserved end residues are part of each CDR3. The order of the fields is CDR3 length, clone size, D gene, J gene, V gene, CDR3 protein, CDR3 DNA. The D gene is left open where the match is weak. The size entry is marked missing in some rows and otherwise reads once, few, many or a size class.

>13|-|TRBD2|TRBJ2-3|TRBV18
CASSSGIPDTQYF
TGTGCCAGCTCGAGCGGGATCCCAGATACGCAGTATTTT
>12|-|-|TRBJ1-1|TRBV13
CASSLVNNEAFF
TGTGCCAGCAGCTTAGTGAACAATGAAGCTTTCTTT
>12|-|-|TRBJ1-1|TRBV13
CASSPIAGRAFF
TGTGCCAGCAGCCCGATTGCCGGGAGAGCTTTCTTT
>16|-|-|TRBJ2-5|TRBV7-2
CASSLMSGRDEETQYF
TGTGCCAGCAGCCTCATGTCAGGCAGGGATGAAGAGACCCAGTACTTC
>15|-|TRBD1|TRBJ1-2|TRBV6-6
CASSWGEGQGYGYTF
TGTGCCAGCAGCTGGGGGGAGGGACAGGGCTATGGCTACACCTTC
>14|-|-|TRBJ2-5|TRBV7-9
CASSQSGSGETQYF
TGTGCCAGCAGCCAGTCAGGGTCAGGGGAGACCCAGTACTTC
>13|-|-|TRBJ2-3|TRBV13
CASSLGPRDTQYF
TGTGCCAGCAGCTTAGGTCCTCGGGATACGCAGTATTTT
>17|-|-|TRBJ1-1|TRBV7-3
CASSPYGGTGQGTEAFF
TGTGCCAGCAGCCCCTATGGGGGAACAGGGCAGGGCACTGAAGCTTTCTTT
>12|-|-|TRBJ1-1|TRBV7-9
CASSRVGREAFF
TGTGCCAGCAGCCGGGTAGGCCGTGAAGCTTTCTTT
>14|-|-|TRBJ1-2|TRBV4-2
CASSHSGGDYGYTF
TGTGCCAGCAGCCACAGCGGAGGGGACTATGGCTACACCTTC
>15|few|TRBD1|TRBJ1-1|TRBV5-4
CASSLRTGMNTEAFF
TGTGCCAGCAGCTTGAGGACAGGAATGAACACTGAAGCTTTCTTT
>16|-|TRBD1|TRBJ2-1|TRBV28
CASSSQGASLHNEQFF
TGTGCCAGCAGCTCACAGGGGGCTAGTTTACACAATGAGCAGTTCTTC
>20|-|-|TRBJ1-3|TRBV28
CASSLAGTPGLAVSGNTIYF
TGTGCCAGCAGTTTGGCCGGAACCCCGGGACTTGCTGTCTCTGGAAACACCATATATTTT
>14|-|TRBD2|TRBJ2-2|TRBV2
CASRAGDRTGELFF
TGTGCCAGCAGGGCGGGGGATCGCACCGGGGAGCTGTTTTTT
>17|-|TRBD2|TRBJ2-1|TRBV7-6
CASSLADLADSYNEQFF
TGTGCCAGCAGCTTAGCGGATCTAGCGGACTCCTACAATGAGCAGTTCTTC
>18|-|TRBD2|TRBJ2-1|TRBV19
CASSIGPLLAGVTNEQFF
TGTGCCAGTAGTATAGGACCCCTACTAGCGGGAGTAACCAATGAGCAGTTCTTC
>15|once|-|TRBJ2-3|TRBV6-5
CASGDFAMGTDTQYF
TGTGCCAGCGGGGACTTCGCAATGGGCACAGATACGCAGTATTTT
>13|-|-|TRBJ1-2|TRBV6-5
CASSYSQGYGYTF
TGTGCCAGCAGTTACTCGCAGGGGTATGGCTACACCTTC
>23|-|TRBD2|TRBJ2-2|TRBV23-1
CASSQHPSSGRAPTPTNTGELFF
TGCGCCAGCAGTCAACACCCCTCCAGCGGGAGGGCCCCAACTCCTACGAACACCGGGGAGCTGTTTTTT
>17|-|TRBD2|TRBJ2-1|TRBV5-1
CASSLWPGLARYNEQFF
TGCGCCAGCAGCTTGTGGCCGGGACTAGCGAGATACAATGAGCAGTTCTTC
>15|-|TRBD2|TRBJ2-2|TRBV28
CASLSGLATTGELFF
TGTGCCAGTCTTTCGGGACTAGCGACTACCGGGGAGCTGTTTTTT
>14|-|-|TRBJ1-1|TRBV6-5
CASSYSPGGTEAFF
TGTGCCAGCAGTTACTCCCCAGGAGGCACTGAAGCTTTCTTT
>13|-|TRBD2|TRBJ2-1|TRBV5-1
CASATSLNNEQFF
TGCGCCAGCGCGACTAGCCTTAACAATGAGCAGTTCTTC
>12|-|-|TRBJ2-7|TRBV28
CASSFQNYEQYF
TGTGCCAGCAGTTTTCAGAACTACGAGCAGTACTTC
>15|-|TRBD1|TRBJ2-7|TRBV7-2
CASSSPGQATYEQYF
TGTGCCAGCAGCTCCCCGGGACAGGCAACCTACGAGCAGTACTTC
>15|-|-|TRBJ2-7|TRBV9
CASSPTPLSSYEQYF
TGTGCCAGCAGCCCGACACCCCTGAGCTCCTACGAGCAGTACTTC
>15|-|TRBD1|TRBJ1-4|TRBV23-1
CASSHRQGAREKLFF
TGCGCCAGCAGTCATCGACAGGGGGCGCGGGAAAAACTGTTTTTT